The T cell receptor beta chain described here comes from a study of OX40 agonist ivuxolimab in advanced cancers. Note on this clone: What it recognizes is unknown.

Per the germline V gene, CDR1 is SGDLS and CDR2 is YYNGEE. V gave up 0 bases and J gave up 3 bases; unmatched junction bases: 13. The CDR3 has 19 residues. The table came from immunoSEQ multiplex PCR; TCRdb's copy has only in-frame clones and leaves some out. The sample has tens of thousands of clones, 85% to 95% seen once. Study-level findings and limits: On average, CD8+ T cells showed a greater number of expanded clones than CD4+.

The rearrangement uses TRBV9 and TRBJ2-1; 9 nucleotides line up with TRBD2. This TCR came from an adult with an advanced solid tumor such as melanoma, head and neck, liver or kidney cancer. The sample consisted of CD4+ or CD8+ T cells sorted from blood, taken in a trial of the OX40 agonist ivuxolimab. CDR3 sequence reads: CASSVAVGVAGAGYNEQFF. As DNA, the CDR3 is TGTGCCAGCAGCGTAGCTGTAGGTGTAGCGGGAGCTGGCTACAATGAGCAGTTCTTC.